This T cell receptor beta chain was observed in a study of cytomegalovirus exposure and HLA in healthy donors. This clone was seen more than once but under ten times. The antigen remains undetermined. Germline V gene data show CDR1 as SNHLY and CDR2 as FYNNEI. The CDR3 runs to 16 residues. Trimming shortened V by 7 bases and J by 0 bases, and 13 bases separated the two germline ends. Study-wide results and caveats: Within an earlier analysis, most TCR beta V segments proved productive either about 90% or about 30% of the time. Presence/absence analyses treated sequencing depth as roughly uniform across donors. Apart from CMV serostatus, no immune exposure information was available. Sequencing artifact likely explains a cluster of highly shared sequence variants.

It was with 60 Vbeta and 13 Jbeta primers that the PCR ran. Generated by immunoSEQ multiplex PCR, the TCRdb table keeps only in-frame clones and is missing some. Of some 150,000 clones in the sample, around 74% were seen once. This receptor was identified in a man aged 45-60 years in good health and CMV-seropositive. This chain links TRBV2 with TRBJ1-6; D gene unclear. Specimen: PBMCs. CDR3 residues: CASNRGKSSYNSPLHF. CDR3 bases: TGTGCCAGCAATCGGGGAAAGAGCTCCTATAATTCACCCCTCCACTTT.